The clone carrying this T cell receptor (beta chain) appeared once. A library made for alpha chains picked up this beta chain off target, so its size means little. TCRdb re-derived calls from the RT-PCR reads in MiXCR, one entry per CDR3 protein. The sample includes under 8,000 distinct CDR3 sequences, roughly nine tenths of them seen just once. Germline CDR1 MNHNS, CDR2 SASEGT. This CDR3 region has 13 residues. V was pared by 2 bases and J by 7 bases, with 11 bases between. Sequencing was carried out using memory CD4+ T cells from blood. This rearrangement joins TRBV6-1 to TRBJ2-5; D is ambiguous. This receptor was taken from a female donor in good health, serving as a healthy control. The CDR3 DNA follows: TGTGCCAGCAGTGAAAGGGAATGGGGGACCCAGTACTTC. It specifies CASSEREWGTQYF.